These 30 T cell receptor beta chains came from one sample sequenced in a study of CD8 T cells in Susac syndrome. Random hexamers were used to reverse transcribe roughly 0.5 to 1 ug of RNA. TCRdb passed the immunoSEQ multiplex PCR reads through MiXCR, listing each CDR3 protein once. The data hold around 170,000 distinct CDR3 sequences, with roughly nine tenths observed a single time. Sequencing was carried out using CD4+ T cells from PBMCs. The receptors were sampled from a human donor in good health.

The DNA of the CDR3 is TGTGCCAGCAGCCCCGGGCTAGAGGATACGCAGTATTTT. This encodes CASSPGLEDTQYF. The genes are TRBV7-3 and TRBJ2-3; unclear D gene. CDR3 length: 13 residues. V lost 5 bases, J lost 6 bases, and 12 bases lay in between. Germline V lookup: CDR1 SGHTA, CDR2 FQGTGA.

V and J are TRBV20-1 and TRBJ2-5; TRBD2 matches 11 bases. CDR1 is DFQATT and CDR2 is SNEGSKA in the germline V gene (reference sequence). The CDR3 is 16 amino acids. V shed 6 bases and J 2 bases; nucleotides not matched to a gene: 11. The CDR3 DNA follows: TGCAGTGCCCGCGTGGGGACTAGCGGAGATCAAGAGACCCAGTACTTC. Translating gives CSARVGTSGDQETQYF.

J is TRBJ2-2 and V is TRBV20-1, with D unclear. Per the germline V gene, CDR1 is DFQATT and CDR2 is SNEGSKA (reference sequence). The V end lost 2 bases, the J end lost 7 bases, and 11 bases lay between the germline ends. The CDR3 totals 13 residues. The CDR3 sequence is CSARKDGGGELFF. The CDR3 coding sequence is TGCAGTGCTAGAAAGGACGGTGGCGGGGAGCTGTTTTTT.

The chain links TRBV3-1 to TRBJ2-3; 10 bases are shared with TRBD2. Trimming removed 2 bases from V and 5 bases from J; junction bases left unmatched: 4. CDR3 length: 15 residues. Germline V CDR1 and CDR2: LGHDT, YNNKEL (reference sequence). CDR3 DNA sequence: TGTGCCAGCAGCCAACTAGCGGGAGAGGTAGATACGCAGTATTTT. It translates to CASSQLAGEVDTQYF.

CDR3 nucleotides: TGTGCCAGCAGCTTGGGACTGGGGTCCGGGGAGCTGTTTTTT. It translates to CASSLGLGSGELFF. The rearrangement uses TRBV5-6 and TRBJ2-2; D ambiguous. The V end was cut by 0 bases, the J end by 6 bases, with 9 bases between. The CDR3 has 14 residues. CDR1 is SGHDT, CDR2 YYEEEE, per germline. The variable domain in full, completed from reference TRBV5-6 and TRBJ2-2, reads DAGVTQSPTHLIKTRGQQVTLRCSPKSGHDTVSWYQQALGQGPQFIFQYYEEEERQRGNFPDRFSGHQFPNYSSELNVNALLLGDSALYLCASSLGLGSGELFFGEGSRLTVL.

V is TRBV28 and J is TRBJ2-1; 10 bases align to TRBD2. The CDR3 is 15 amino acids. With V trimmed by 5 bases and J by 6 bases, 7 bases remained unmatched. Germline values: CDR1 MDHEN, CDR2 SYDVKM. CDR3 DNA: TGTGCCAGCAGTCCGGGACTAGCGAGATTCAATGAGCAGTTCTTC. It encodes CASSPGLARFNEQFF.

In its sample, this clonotype was seen once. V is TRBV9 and J is TRBJ1-4; D may be TRBD1 (6 bases). This CDR3 has 15 residues. Germline CDR1 SGDLS, CDR2 YYNGEE. The V end lost 0 bases, the J end lost 6 bases, and 12 bases lay between the germline ends. CDR3 coding DNA: TGTGCCAGCAGCGTAGCCGGGGGCACGGATGAAAAACTGTTTTTT. It codes for CASSVAGGTDEKLFF. The whole variable domain, filled in from reference TRBV9 and TRBJ1-4, reads DSGVTQTPKHLITATGQRVTLRCSPRSGDLSVYWYQQSLDQGLQFLIQYYNGEERAKGNILERFSAQQFPDLHSELNLSSLELGDSALYFCASSVAGGTDEKLFFGSGTQLSVL.

The chain couples TRBV5-1 to TRBJ2-4, with 7 bases matching TRBD1. Unmatched junction bases numbered 7, after V lost 4 bases and J lost 6 bases. The CDR3 contains 14 residues. Germline assignment: CDR1 SGHRS and CDR2 YFSETQ. The CDR3 region is CASSQGTVGNIQYF. Written as DNA, the CDR3 is TGCGCCAGCAGCCAGGGGACAGTTGGAAACATTCAGTACTTC.

The CDR3 here is CASSSAIGSYGYTF. DNA for the CDR3: TGTGCCAGCTCATCCGCCATAGGGAGCTATGGCTACACCTTC. The chain joins TRBV18 to TRBJ1-2; no clear D. V was clipped by 5 bases and J by 4 bases, with 14 bases between them. Germline CDR1 is KGHSH and CDR2 is LQKENI. This CDR3 is built from 14 residues.

This chain uses TRBV18 with TRBJ2-7, with 10 bases that match TRBD1. J gave up 3 bases and V 6 bases, and 8 bases lay outside the gene matches. This CDR3 is built from 15 residues. CDR1 and CDR2 (germline): KGHSH, LQKENI. The CDR3 is CASSRADRGIYEQYF. The CDR3 region has the DNA TGTGCCAGCTCCCGAGCGGACAGGGGGATCTACGAGCAGTACTTC. Together with reference TRBV18 and TRBJ2-7, the CDR3 gives the full variable domain: NAGVMQNPRHLVRRRGQEARLRCSPMKGHSHVYWYRQLPEEGLKFMVYLQKENIIDESGMPKERFSAEFPKEGPSILRIQQVVRGDSAAYFCASSRADRGIYEQYFGPGTRLTVT.

The rearrangement links TRBV18 to TRBJ2-3; no clear D gene. The length of the CDR3 is 13 residues. V dropped 4 bases and J dropped 6 bases, with 11 bases sitting between them. Germline CDR1 reads KGHSH; CDR2 reads LQKENI. CDR3 amino acids: CASSLRHGDTQYF. In DNA, the CDR3 is TGTGCCAGCTCACTACGGCATGGGGATACGCAGTATTTT. The full variable domain, rest sourced from reference TRBV18 and TRBJ2-3, is NAGVMQNPRHLVRRRGQEARLRCSPMKGHSHVYWYRQLPEEGLKFMVYLQKENIIDESGMPKERFSAEFPKEGPSILRIQQVVRGDSAAYFCASSLRHGDTQYFGPGTRLTVL.

This clonotype is a singleton in its sample. The rearrangement joins TRBV6-1 to TRBJ2-3; a weak D match, TRBD1 (5 bases). This CDR3 region has 13 residues. Germline lookup yields CDR1 MNHNS and CDR2 SASEGT. The ends were cut back, 0 bases at V and 11 bases at J, with 12 bases in the middle. In DNA, the CDR3 is TGTGCCAGCAGTGAAGCACGCCAGGGTTGGCAGTATTTT. Translating it yields CASSEARQGWQYF.

This sequence joins TRBV20-1 and TRBJ2-7; 8 positions match TRBD2. The J segment lost 0 bases and the V segment lost 1 base, leaving 5 bases of the junction unmatched. Looked up from germline, CDR1 is DFQATT and CDR2 is SNEGSKA (reference sequence). The CDR3 length is 15 residues. The CDR3 here is CSARVGSGDSYEQYF. CDR3 in DNA: TGCAGTGCTAGAGTGGGTAGCGGGGACTCCTACGAGCAGTACTTC.

The rearrangement uses TRBV7-2 and TRBJ2-7, with 10 bases aligning to TRBD1. V gave up 5 bases and J gave up 2 bases; unmatched junction bases: 9. There are 16 residues in the CDR3. Germline values: CDR1 SGHTA, CDR2 FQGNSA. The CDR3 loop is CASSPTGTGVAYEQYF. The CDR3 DNA follows: TGTGCCAGCAGCCCAACCGGGACAGGGGTAGCCTACGAGCAGTACTTC.

The rearrangement joins TRBV3-1 to TRBJ2-7; D is ambiguous. V was pared by 2 bases and J by 3 bases, with 5 bases between. This CDR3 spans 12 amino acids. Germline V gene lookup returns CDR1 LGHDT and CDR2 YNNKEL (reference sequence). This chain's CDR3 is CASSQPGYEQYF. The DNA for the CDR3 is TGTGCCAGCAGCCAACCTGGCTACGAGCAGTACTTC.

V and J are TRBV10-1 and TRBJ2-3; 8 bases fit TRBD1. Germline CDR1 is WNHNN and CDR2 is SYGVQD (reference sequence). V shed 5 bases, J shed 4 bases, and the junction held 2 bases outside the gene matches. The CDR3 is made up of 13 amino acids. Written as DNA, the CDR3 is TGCGCCAGCAGTCGGACAGGGCCAGATACGCAGTATTTT. Amino acid sequence: CASSRTGPDTQYF.

This clonotype came up once. J is TRBJ1-3 and V is TRBV18, with D perhaps TRBD1 (6 bases). Trimming removed 3 bases from V and 5 bases from J, with 11 bases in between. CDR1 and CDR2 (germline): KGHSH, LQKENI. The CDR3 sequence is 14 residues long. The chain's CDR3 is CASSPGTSRNTIYF. DNA of the CDR3: TGTGCCAGCTCACCGGGGACAAGTAGAAACACCATATATTTT.

V is TRBV20-1 and J is TRBJ1-5, with TRBD1 as a possible D gene (6 bases). The germline V and J ends were trimmed by 1 base and 1 base, with 11 bases remaining between them. Germline V gene data show CDR1 as DFQATT and CDR2 as SNEGSKA (reference sequence). This CDR3 comprises 15 residues. This CDR3 is CSARVRGASNQPQHF. The CDR3 DNA reads as TGCAGTGCTAGAGTGCGGGGGGCCAGCAATCAGCCCCAGCATTTT.

The J gene is TRBJ1-1, the V gene TRBV29-1, with D unresolved. The CDR3 extends over 12 amino acids. Trimming removed 5 bases at V and 1 base at J, with 8 bases between. CDR1 is SQVTM, CDR2 ANQGSEA, per germline. CDR3: CSVIVTNTEAFF. CDR3 coding DNA: TGCAGCGTTATCGTTACGAACACTGAAGCTTTCTTT.

The chain joins TRBV5-1 to TRBJ1-5; D might be TRBD1 (6 bases). Germline CDR1 is SGHRS and CDR2 is YFSETQ. With 1 base removed from V and 1 base from J, the gap between germline ends came to 9 bases. CDR3 length: 15 amino acids. The CDR3 protein is CASSLWGQSNQPQHF. In nucleotides, the CDR3 is TGCGCCAGCAGCTTGTGGGGGCAGAGCAATCAGCCCCAGCATTTT. The full variable domain, completed using reference TRBV5-1 and TRBJ1-5, is KAGVTQTPRYLIKTRGQQVTLSCSPISGHRSVSWYQQTPGQGLQFLFEYFSETQRNKGNFPGRFSGRQFSNSRSEMNVSTLELGDSALYLCASSLWGQSNQPQHFGDGTRLSIL.

The V call is TRBV6-6, the J call TRBJ1-5; D unresolved. V lost 5 bases, J lost 7 bases, and 12 bases lay in between. The length of the CDR3 is 13 residues. Germline CDR1 MNHNY, CDR2 SVGAGI (reference sequence). The CDR3 protein is CASSLYISQPQHF. The CDR3 DNA reads TGTGCCAGCAGTCTTTACATCTCCCAGCCCCAGCATTTT.

This clonotype was seen only once. This chain joins TRBV5-1 and TRBJ2-7; no clear D. Germline-derived CDR1 and CDR2 are SGHRS and YFSETQ. CDR3 length: 13 amino acids. Deletions cut 0 bases from V and 3 bases from J, with 7 bases between. CDR3 residues: CASSLAADYEQYF. The CDR3 nucleotides read TGCGCCAGCAGCTTGGCCGCAGACTACGAGCAGTACTTC.

This chain uses TRBV20-1 with TRBJ1-2; unclear D gene. Trimming pared 5 bases from V and 1 base from J, leaving 2 bases between. Germline V lookup: CDR1 DFQATT, CDR2 SNEGSKA (reference sequence). The CDR3 covers 10 residues. CDR3 DNA: TGCAGTGCTTATAACTATGGCTACACCTTC. Residues: CSAYNYGYTF.

CDR3 coding DNA: TGTGCCAGCTCACTCGGGTCCGGGGCTACCAATGAGCAGTTCTTC. Residues: CASSLGSGATNEQFF. The J gene is TRBJ2-1, the V gene TRBV18; D may correspond to TRBD1 or TRBD2 (5 bases each). The V end was cut by 4 bases, the J end by 6 bases, with 16 bases between. This CDR3 has 15 amino acids. CDR1 is KGHSH and CDR2 is LQKENI in the germline V gene.

The chain is built from TRBV29-1 and TRBJ1-3, with unresolved D. Germline CDR1 SQVTM, CDR2 ANQGSEA. The CDR3 runs 16 residues. Trimming left V 6 bases short and J 4 bases short, with 22 bases between. The CDR3 loop is CSVIVPSDALGNTIYF. DNA for the CDR3: TGCAGCGTGATCGTTCCCTCCGACGCGTTAGGAAACACCATATATTTT. Drawing the rest from reference TRBV29-1 and TRBJ1-3, the complete variable domain is SAVISQKPSRDICQRGTSLTIQCQVDSQVTMMFWYRQQPGQSLTLIATANQGSEATYESGFVIDKFPISRPNLTFSTLTVSNMSPEDSSIYLCSVIVPSDALGNTIYFGEGSWLTVV.

The chain has TRBV7-2 and TRBJ2-7, with 9 positions matching TRBD2. The CDR3 runs 15 residues. The ends lost 4 bases at V and 2 bases at J; junction bases unmatched: 6. CDR1 is SGHTA and CDR2 is FQGNSA in the germline V gene. This CDR3 reads CASSWSGGFPYEQYF. CDR3 DNA: TGTGCCAGCAGCTGGAGCGGGGGGTTCCCCTACGAGCAGTACTTC.

This rearrangement joins TRBV20-1 to TRBJ1-2; TRBD1 matches 7 bases. V was pared by 2 bases and J by 4 bases, with 4 bases of the junction left unmatched. This CDR3 is built from 13 residues. Germline V gives CDR1 DFQATT, CDR2 SNEGSKA (reference sequence). The chain's CDR3 is CSARRGTAYGYTF. The DNA for the CDR3 is TGCAGTGCTAGAAGAGGGACAGCCTATGGCTACACCTTC.

The chain is built from TRBV30 and TRBJ2-1; D possibly corresponds to TRBD1 (6 bases). Trimming pared 0 bases from V and 6 bases from J, leaving 24 bases between. Germline V gene lookup returns CDR1 GTSNPN and CDR2 SVGIG (reference sequence). This CDR3 has 18 residues. The CDR3: CAWSVLFGGSQGGNEQFF. CDR3 in DNA: TGTGCCTGGAGTGTACTCTTTGGGGGCAGCCAAGGGGGCAATGAGCAGTTCTTC. The whole variable domain, filled in from reference TRBV30 and TRBJ2-1, reads SQTIHQWPATLVQPVGSPLSLECTVEGTSNPNLYWYRQAAGRGLQLLFYSVGIGQISSEVPQNLSASRPQDRQFILSSKKLLLSDSGFYLCAWSVLFGGSQGGNEQFFGPGTRLTVL.

The gene calls are TRBV20-1 and TRBJ2-5; 10 bases match TRBD1. Trimming took 1 base from V and 1 from J; bases not matched to a gene: 9. Per the germline V gene, CDR1 is DFQATT and CDR2 is SNEGSKA (reference sequence). CDR3 size: 17 residues. The CDR3 nucleotides are TGCAGTGCTAGAGGGGATAGCGGGACAGGGGCCCAAGAGACCCAGTACTTC. It yields the protein CSARGDSGTGAQETQYF.

The chain recombines TRBV7-7 with TRBJ2-5; D tentatively reads TRBD1 or TRBD2 (6 bases each). The germline gives CDR1 SSHAT, CDR2 FNYEAQ (reference sequence). The V end was cut by 5 bases, the J end by 5 bases, with 12 bases between. The CDR3 extends over 13 amino acids. CDR3 nucleotide sequence: TGTGCCAGCAGCCGGGAGAGGGGGGAGACCCAGTACTTC. Amino acid sequence: CASSRERGETQYF.